One and the same sample provided the 7 T cell receptor beta chains below, sequenced in a study of neurological immune-mediated disorders. TCRdb itself ran the 5' RACE reads through MiXCR, one entry per CDR3 protein. The sample consists of about 24,000 distinct CDR3 sequences, 13% of them appearing once. Sequenced sample: PBMCs. Source of these receptors: a woman between 40 and 55 years old with HTLV-1-associated myelopathy (HAM/TSP).

This clonotype was counted many times. The J gene is TRBJ2-7, the V gene TRBV10-3, with 7 bases identical to TRBD1. V was pared by 8 bases and J by 7 bases, with 11 bases of the junction left unmatched. The CDR3 loop spans 13 amino acids. Germline assignment: CDR1 ENHRY and CDR2 SYGVKD. This chain's CDR3 is CAISTGTLGEQYF. CDR3 nucleotides: TGTGCCATCTCGACAGGGACCCTGGGGGAGCAGTACTTC.

CDR3 bases: TGTGCCAGCAGACCCAATAGCGTGGGGACTAACCCCTCCTACAATGAGCAGTTCTTC. Translating it yields CASRPNSVGTNPSYNEQFF. This chain uses TRBV6-6 with TRBJ2-1, with 7 positions matching TRBD2. Germline trimming cut 6 bases from V and 0 bases from J; bases unmatched to any gene: 17. Germline loops: CDR1 MNHNY, CDR2 SVGAGI (reference sequence). The CDR3 totals 19 residues.

This clonotype was observed at least ten times. CDR3 sequence reads: CSARVNFPGNQPQHF. Here the CDR3 DNA reads TGCAGTGCTAGGGTCAATTTTCCAGGCAATCAGCCCCAGCATTTT. The genes are TRBV20-1 and TRBJ1-5; D ambiguous. The CDR3 sequence is 15 residues long. Germline CDR1 DFQATT, CDR2 SNEGSKA (reference sequence). The ends were cut back, 3 bases at V and 2 bases at J, with 14 bases in the middle.

This clonotype occurred many times. The chain joins TRBV18 to TRBJ1-2; no clear D gene. The germline gives CDR1 KGHSH, CDR2 LQKENI. This CDR3 has 13 amino acids. V was clipped by 0 bases and J by 4 bases, with 6 bases between them. The CDR3 reads CASSPPSVYGYTF. The CDR3 DNA follows: TGTGCCAGCTCACCACCATCGGTCTATGGCTACACCTTC.

At least ten counts were recorded for this clonotype. A much larger clone lies a single base off, so this may be a read error. This chain joins TRBV5-1 and TRBJ2-5; 7 bases agree with TRBD1. There are 13 residues in the CDR3. Per the germline V gene, CDR1 is SGHRS and CDR2 is YFSETQ. The CDR3 is CTSSSQGPETQYF. DNA for the CDR3: TGCACCAGCAGCTCACAGGGGCCAGAGACCCAGTACTTC.

This clonotype was counted ten times or more. The chain links TRBV27 to TRBJ1-2; weak D call: TRBD1 (5 bases). V lost 6 bases and J 0 bases, leaving 17 bases between the germline ends. CDR3 length: 16 amino acids. CDR1 is MNHEY, CDR2 SMNVEV, per germline (reference sequence). The CDR3 DNA sequence: TGTGCCAGCAGATCTGCCGGGGGAGGCTCTAACTATGGCTACACCTTC. Its translation is CASRSAGGGSNYGYTF.

This clonotype has at least ten counts. The V gene is TRBV10-2, the J gene TRBJ2-3; 7 bases map to TRBD1. Germline V CDR1 and CDR2: WSHSY, SAAADI. This CDR3 has 15 residues. The V segment lost 3 bases and the J segment 1 base; nucleotides outside the gene matches: 4. The CDR3, as DNA: TGCGCCAGCAGTGAAAAGGGGGCGGGCACAGATACGCAGTATTTT. Translation: CASSEKGAGTDTQYF.